The 29 T cell receptor beta chains listed next were all sequenced from one sample in a study of blood T cell repertoires in COVID-19. The protocol was immunoSEQ multiplex PCR, while the TCRdb copy is restricted to in-frame clones and leaves out a portion. The table includes 95,000 to 100,000 clones, about 90% detected once. What was sequenced was peripheral blood. The origin of the receptors is a human donor with COVID-19, enrolled during active disease. The donor label of this sample is uncertain.

The J gene is TRBJ2-1, the V gene TRBV11-2; D not resolved. The germline CDR1 and CDR2 sequences are SGHAT and FQNNGV. Trimming stripped 1 base from V and 7 bases from J, with 8 bases between. The length of the CDR3 is 13 residues. The CDR3 bases are TGTGCCAGCAGCTTAGGCGCCCCGAATGAGCAGTTCTTC. This gives the protein CASSLGAPNEQFF.

The chain combines TRBV28 with TRBJ1-2, with D possibly being TRBD1 (6 bases). V was pared by 8 bases and J by 2 bases, with 12 bases between. Germline V gene lookup returns CDR1 MDHEN and CDR2 SYDVKM. The CDR3 covers 13 residues. The CDR3 is CASDAGENYGYTF. Written as DNA, the CDR3 is TGTGCCAGCGATGCAGGGGAAAACTATGGCTACACCTTC.

The V and J genes are TRBV11-2 and TRBJ2-7, with 10 bases matching TRBD2. The CDR3 has 16 residues. Trimming cost V 5 bases and J 2 bases; bases outside gene matches: 9. The V gene's germline CDR1 is SGHAT and CDR2 FQNNGV. The CDR3 is CASSPSGLAEAYEQYF. CDR3 in DNA: TGTGCCAGCAGCCCGAGTGGACTAGCGGAGGCCTACGAGCAGTACTTC.

The chain recombines TRBV5-4 with TRBJ2-2; 7 nucleotides align to TRBD2. The CDR3 covers 15 residues. Germline V gene data show CDR1 as SGHNT and CDR2 as YYREEE (reference sequence). Trimming cost V 3 bases and J 4 bases; bases outside gene matches: 6. CDR3 sequence (DNA): TGTGCCAGCAGCTATCCTAGCGGAGGCACCGGGGAGCTGTTTTTT. This translates into CASSYPSGGTGELFF.

J is TRBJ1-4 and V is TRBV3-1 (or the pseudogene TRBV3-2), with D hard to call. CDR1 and CDR2 (germline): LGHDT, YNNKEL (reference sequence). There are 15 residues in the CDR3. V shed 4 bases and J shed 0 bases, with 9 bases lying between them. The CDR3 DNA sequence: TGTGCCAGCAGCCCCACCAGGTCAACTAATGAAAAACTGTTTTTT. The encoded protein is CASSPTRSTNEKLFF.

The chain combines TRBV7-9 with TRBJ1-2; 8 bases align to TRBD1. Germline CDR1 is SEHNR and CDR2 is FQNEAQ (reference sequence). This CDR3 region has 19 residues. V trimming: 5 bases; J trimming: 4 bases; junction bases outside the gene matches: 21. CDR3: CASSPRRADREGTRYGYTF. CDR3 bases: TGTGCCAGCAGCCCGAGACGGGCGGACAGGGAAGGAACCCGCTATGGCTACACCTTC.

This rearrangement joins TRBV30 to TRBJ1-1, with 7 nucleotides matching TRBD1. V lost 3 bases and J lost 6; bases outside the gene matches: 10. The V gene's germline CDR1 is GTSNPN and CDR2 SVGIG (reference sequence). The CDR3 extends over 14 amino acids. The CDR3: CAWRDIDRDAEAFF. In DNA form, the CDR3 reads TGTGCCTGGAGAGATATTGACAGGGATGCTGAAGCTTTCTTT.

The V call is TRBV29-1, the J call TRBJ1-2, with D unresolved. The CDR3 totals 11 residues. V lost 6 bases and J lost 7, with 12 bases in between. Germline V lookup: CDR1 SQVTM, CDR2 ANQGSEA. This CDR3 reads CSVRRESGYTF. CDR3 in DNA: TGCAGCGTCCGTAGGGAGTCTGGCTACACCTTC.

The genes are TRBV25-1 and TRBJ1-1; 8 bases fit TRBD1. The CDR3 loop spans 12 amino acids. The V segment lost 6 bases and the J segment 11 bases; nucleotides outside the gene matches: 8. The V gene's germline CDR1 is MGHDK and CDR2 SYGVNS. Written as DNA, the CDR3 is TGTGCCAGCAGATCCGGACAGGGTGCGGCTTTCTTT. Translated, it gives CASRSGQGAAFF.

The V call is TRBV19, the J call TRBJ2-3, with 16 positions matching TRBD2. J gave up 10 bases and V 7 bases, and 11 bases lay outside the gene matches. Germline CDR1 is LNHDA and CDR2 is SQIVND (reference sequence). The CDR3 is 16 residues long. The CDR3 region is CASTPTGLAGGQAQYF. CDR3 DNA: TGTGCCAGTACTCCGACGGGACTAGCGGGGGGGCAGGCGCAGTATTTT.

This chain connects TRBV6-5 to TRBJ1-2; tentatively, D is TRBD1 (5 bases). The CDR3 runs to 14 residues. Germline CDR1 and CDR2: MNHEY and SVGAGI. V gave up 6 bases and J gave up 1 base, with 12 bases separating them. The CDR3 loop is CASSFDRDNYGYTF. CDR3 DNA: TGTGCCAGCAGCTTTGACAGAGATAACTATGGCTACACCTTC.

The rearrangement links TRBV16 to TRBJ1-5; D gene unclear. Germline V lookup: CDR1 KGHSY, CDR2 FQNENV. Trimming removed 2 bases from V and 6 bases from J, with 11 bases in between. CDR3 length equals 14 residues. In nucleotides, the CDR3 is TGTGCCAGCAGCCAAGTTTCCGGGTCTCAGCCCCAGCATTTT. It encodes CASSQVSGSQPQHF. Based on the CDR3 plus reference TRBV16 and TRBJ1-5, the full variable domain is GEEVAQTPKHLVRGEGQKAKLYCAPIKGHSYVFWYQQVLKNEFKFLISFQNENVFDETGMPKERFSAKCLPNSPCSLEIQATKLEDSAVYFCASSQVSGSQPQHFGDGTRLSIL.

This clone was recorded once. V usage is TRBV6-1 and J usage is TRBJ2-2; D gene ambiguous. The germline V gene has CDR1 MNHNS and CDR2 SASEGT. V was trimmed by 2 bases and J by 0 bases, leaving 7 bases between them. The CDR3 covers 15 residues. DNA for the CDR3: TGTGCCAGCAGTGAAAGCACCACGAACACCGGGGAGCTGTTTTTT. Residues: CASSESTTNTGELFF.

J is TRBJ1-6 and V is TRBV5-6; 7 bases match TRBD1. Per germline, CDR1 SGHDT and CDR2 YYEEEE. V was pared by 3 bases and J by 9 bases, with 15 bases of the junction left unmatched. This CDR3 comprises 17 residues. The CDR3 sequence is CASSSLGGAEQSSPLHF. In DNA, the CDR3 is TGTGCCAGCAGCTCCTTAGGGGGCGCCGAGCAGTCTTCACCCCTCCACTTT. Variable domain in full (rest from reference TRBV5-6 and TRBJ1-6): DAGVTQSPTHLIKTRGQQVTLRCSPKSGHDTVSWYQQALGQGPQFIFQYYEEEERQRGNFPDRFSGHQFPNYSSELNVNALLLGDSALYLCASSSLGGAEQSSPLHFGNGTRLTVT.

The J gene is TRBJ1-1, the V gene TRBV6-5; D unresolved. V was cut by 5 bases and J by 5 bases, with 6 bases left in between. Germline assignment: CDR1 MNHEY and CDR2 SVGAGI. The CDR3 covers 11 residues. The CDR3 spells CASSTATEAFF. The CDR3 DNA reads as TGTGCCAGCAGTACAGCTACTGAAGCTTTCTTT.

The rearrangement uses TRBV2 and TRBJ2-5, with D perhaps matching TRBD2 (5 bases). This CDR3 contains 13 residues. The ends were cut back, 8 bases at V and 3 bases at J, with 13 bases in the middle. Germline CDR1 SNHLY, CDR2 FYNNEI. The CDR3 is CASGLLREETQYF. The CDR3 region has the DNA TGTGCCAGCGGACTCTTGAGGGAAGAGACCCAGTACTTC.

The chain recombines TRBV5-1 with TRBJ2-5; TRBD2 matches at 7 bases. The CDR3 runs 14 residues. Germline CDR1 and CDR2: SGHRS and YFSETQ. V was pared by 0 bases and J by 5 bases, with 4 bases of the junction left unmatched. In DNA, the CDR3 is TGCGCCAGCAGCTTGGAGAGCGGGGACGAGACCCAGTACTTC. Translation gives CASSLESGDETQYF.

V usage is TRBV28 and J usage is TRBJ2-6; D uncertain. CDR1 is MDHEN, CDR2 SYDVKM, per germline. The germline V and J ends were trimmed by 2 bases and 3 bases, with 5 bases remaining between them. The CDR3 extends over 14 amino acids. The CDR3 sequence is CASSLSSGANVLTF. The CDR3 nucleotides are TGTGCCAGCAGTTTAAGTAGTGGGGCCAACGTCCTGACTTTC. Using reference TRBV28 and TRBJ2-6 for the parts outside the CDR3, the full variable domain is DVKVTQSSRYLVKRTGEKVFLECVQDMDHENMFWYRQDPGLGLRLIYFSYDVKMKEKGDIPEGYSVSREKKERFSLILESASTNQTSMYLCASSLSSGANVLTFGAGSRLTVL.

The chain uses TRBV28 and TRBJ1-2, with 7 bases identical to TRBD1. This CDR3 spans 14 amino acids. Germline CDR1 MDHEN, CDR2 SYDVKM. The junction had 5 bases not matched to a gene; V was cut back by 5 bases and J by 2 bases. The CDR3 DNA reads as TGTGCCAGCAGTGGGACAGCCTTAAACTATGGCTACACCTTC. Amino acid sequence: CASSGTALNYGYTF.

This rearrangement joins TRBV29-1 to TRBJ2-3; D perhaps matches TRBD1 (5 bases). From germline, CDR1 is SQVTM and CDR2 ANQGSEA. This CDR3 has 13 amino acids. The germline V and J ends were trimmed by 2 bases and 4 bases, with 10 bases remaining between them. The CDR3: CSVESPGPDTQYF. CDR3 coding DNA: TGCAGCGTTGAATCGCCAGGGCCAGATACGCAGTATTTT.

The V gene is TRBV9, the J gene TRBJ2-3, with 8 bases fitting TRBD1. The germline V gene encodes CDR1 SGDLS and CDR2 YYNGEE. The CDR3 consists of 16 residues. V lost 0 bases to trimming and J lost 2 bases; unmatched junction nucleotides: 5. The CDR3 sequence: CASSVGGTGYTDTQYF. CDR3 in DNA: TGTGCCAGCAGCGTAGGGGGGACAGGATACACAGATACGCAGTATTTT.

The V call is TRBV13, the J call TRBJ2-3; D is perhaps TRBD1 (5 bases). The CDR3 has 16 residues. Germline CDR1 reads PRHDT; CDR2 reads FYEKMQ (reference sequence). Trimming took 3 bases from V and 0 from J, leaving 13 bases between them. The CDR3 DNA sequence: TGTGCCAGCAGCTTCCCCTCAGGGCCCAGCACAGATACGCAGTATTTT. Its protein product is CASSFPSGPSTDTQYF.

The chain employs TRBV7-2 and TRBJ2-5; weak D call: TRBD1 (5 bases). Germline V gene data show CDR1 as SGHTA and CDR2 as FQGNSA. The V end was cut by 4 bases, the J end by 4 bases, with 10 bases between. The CDR3 spans 13 residues. In DNA form, the CDR3 reads TGTGCCAGCAGCTCCAGGGTCCGAGAGACCCAGTACTTC. This gives the protein CASSSRVRETQYF.

The chain uses TRBV6-4 and TRBJ1-2, with TRBD1 as a possible D gene (6 bases). Trimming shortened V by 6 bases and J by 6 bases, and 14 bases separated the two germline ends. From germline, CDR1 is MRHNA and CDR2 SNTAGT. The CDR3 runs 13 residues. The CDR3 DNA sequence: TGTGCCAGCAGCGATGGACAGACGGATGGCTACACCTTC. Its translation is CASSDGQTDGYTF.

This rearrangement joins TRBV6-5 to TRBJ2-5; 12 bases align to TRBD2. The J segment lost 2 bases and the V segment lost 6 bases, leaving 4 bases of the junction unmatched. Germline V gene lookup returns CDR1 MNHEY and CDR2 SVGAGI. The CDR3 totals 15 residues. CDR3 region: CASSRLAGAQETQYF. The CDR3 nucleotides read TGTGCCAGCAGCCGACTAGCGGGGGCTCAAGAGACCCAGTACTTC.

This rearrangement joins TRBV24-1 to TRBJ1-5; D gene uncertain. The CDR3 spans 12 residues. CDR1 KGHDR and CDR2 SFDVKD come from the germline V gene. Between the trimmed V and J ends, which lost 3 bases and 11 bases, there was a span of 10 bases. CDR3: CATSDTIWAQHF. CDR3 DNA sequence: TGTGCCACCAGTGATACTATCTGGGCCCAGCATTTT.

V is TRBV30 and J is TRBJ2-7, with D perhaps TRBD2 (6 bases). Per germline, CDR1 GTSNPN and CDR2 SVGIG (reference sequence). The V gene lost 2 bases and the J gene lost 7 bases, with 15 bases spanning the gap. The CDR3 has 13 amino acids. In DNA form, the CDR3 reads TGTGCCTGGAGTTTCGACGGACTAAGGGAGCAGTACTTC. It is translated as CAWSFDGLREQYF.

CDR3 in DNA: TGTGCCAGCAGCCTTACCCCGACGGGGAACACTGAAGCTTTCTTT. This gives the protein CASSLTPTGNTEAFF. The V call is TRBV7-2, the J call TRBJ1-1, with D unresolved. CDR3 size: 15 residues. Between the trimmed V and J ends, which lost 5 bases and 1 base, there was a span of 14 bases. Germline lookup yields CDR1 SGHTA and CDR2 FQGNSA. Using reference TRBV7-2 and TRBJ1-1 for the parts outside the CDR3, the full variable domain is GAGVSQSPSNKVTEKGKDVELRCDPISGHTALYWYRQSLGQGLEFLIYFQGNSAPDKSGLPSDRFSAERTGGSVSTLTIQRTQQEDSAVYLCASSLTPTGNTEAFFGQGTRLTVV.

The CDR3, as DNA: TGTGCCAGTAGTATAGGACAGGGGCATAATGAAAAACTGTTTTTT. This codes for CASSIGQGHNEKLFF. This chain connects TRBV19 to TRBJ1-4, with 8 bases aligning to TRBD1. The germline gives CDR1 LNHDA, CDR2 SQIVND (reference sequence). The V and J ends lost 1 base and 4 bases, in that order; junction bases with no gene match: 2. The length of the CDR3 is 15 residues. Using reference TRBV19 and TRBJ1-4 for the parts outside the CDR3, the full variable domain is DGGITQSPKYLFRKEGQNVTLSCEQNLNHDAMYWYRQDPGQGLRLIYYSQIVNDFQKGDIAEGYSVSREKKESFPLTVTSAQKNPTAFYLCASSIGQGHNEKLFFGSGTQLSVL.